Presented here are 32 T cell receptor beta chains from one specimen sequenced in a study of a mutant IDH1 vaccine in newly diagnosed glioma. Their recognized antigens are unknown. Sequenced by immunoSEQ multiplex PCR; TCRdb stores in-frame clones only, minus some. The table shows over 45,000 clones, with around 80% occurring only once. Time point reported: week 23, last vaccination. What each vaccine dose contained was 300 ug of mutant IDH1 20-mer peptide, accompanied by topical imiquimod. The material sequenced was PBMCs, taken from a glioma patient whose treatment included an IDH1 peptide vaccine. These receptors originate from a middle-aged man with glioma.

The rearrangement links TRBV5-1 to TRBJ2-3, with 7 bases fitting TRBD2. J was trimmed by 0 bases and V by 0 bases; bases with no gene match: 1. Per the germline V gene, CDR1 is SGHRS and CDR2 is YFSETQ. There are 15 residues in the CDR3. The CDR3 region has the DNA TGCGCCAGCAGCTTGGGGACTAGAAGCACAGATACGCAGTATTTT. The encoded protein is CASSLGTRSTDTQYF.

This chain links TRBV10-1 with TRBJ2-7; maybe TRBD1 (5 bases). This CDR3 comprises 13 residues. Germline V lookup: CDR1 WNHNN, CDR2 SYGVQD (reference sequence). Deletions cut 4 bases from V and 5 bases from J, with 12 bases between. This CDR3 is CASSAARADEQYF. CDR3 nucleotides: TGCGCCAGCAGTGCCGCCAGGGCCGACGAGCAGTACTTC.

The chain combines TRBV21-1 with TRBJ2-7; TRBD1 is the table's D call and was not checked against the DNA. TRBV21-1 is recorded as a pseudogene. The CDR3 totals 9 residues. The CDR3 nucleotides read TGTGCCAGCGGGCCACAGGCCAACTTC. It translates to CASGPQANF.

J is TRBJ1-1 and V is TRBV11-2; D uncertain. V lost 5 bases, J lost 3 bases, and 10 bases lay in between. Per the germline V gene, CDR1 is SGHAT and CDR2 is FQNNGV. This CDR3 comprises 13 residues. In nucleotides, the CDR3 is TGTGCCAGCAGCACCCGGGATTACACTGAAGCTTTCTTT. Its translation: CASSTRDYTEAFF.

The chain combines TRBV27 with TRBJ1-2; tentatively, D is TRBD1 (6 bases). V dropped 5 bases and J dropped 4 bases, with 17 bases sitting between them. Per the germline V gene, CDR1 is MNHEY and CDR2 is SMNVEV (reference sequence). The CDR3 sequence is 15 residues long. As DNA, the CDR3 is TGTGCCAGCAGTCCCGACGGGGGAGGGGGCTATGGCTACACCTTC. It codes for CASSPDGGGGYGYTF.

The chain is built from TRBV5-5 and TRBJ1-1, with D unclear. V was pared by 3 bases and J by 1 base, with 13 bases between. Looked up from germline, CDR1 is SGHKS and CDR2 is YYEKEE (reference sequence). This CDR3 spans 15 amino acids. CDR3: CASSSQFRGNTEAFF. CDR3 nucleotides: TGTGCCAGCAGCTCCCAATTCAGAGGGAACACTGAAGCTTTCTTT. The entire variable domain, with the rest obtained from reference TRBV5-5 and TRBJ1-1, is as follows: DAGVTQSPTHLIKTRGQQVTLRCSPISGHKSVSWYQQVLGQGPQFIFQYYEKEERGRGNFPDRFSARQFPNYSSELNVNALLLGDSALYLCASSSQFRGNTEAFFGQGTRLTVV.

The J gene is TRBJ2-3, the V gene TRBV5-1, with 10 positions matching TRBD2. The CDR3 length is 15 residues. Trimming at V came to 1 base and at J to 2 bases, leaving 1 base not matched to a gene. Germline V lookup: CDR1 SGHRS, CDR2 YFSETQ. The CDR3 is CASSLTSGTTDTQYF. The CDR3 DNA sequence: TGCGCCAGCAGCTTGACTAGCGGGACCACAGATACGCAGTATTTT.

The rearrangement joins TRBV25-1 to TRBJ2-5; perhaps TRBD1 as D (5 bases). The V gene lost 10 bases and the J gene lost 4 bases, with 13 bases spanning the gap. CDR1 is MGHDK, CDR2 SYGVNS, per germline. The CDR3 runs 12 residues. CDR3 loop: CATTTGRETQYF. The CDR3 coding sequence is TGTGCCACCACTACAGGCCGAGAGACCCAGTACTTC.

CDR3 sequence: CASMRSHEYNEQFF. CDR3 bases: TGTGCCAGCATGAGGTCGCACGAGTACAATGAGCAGTTCTTC. This chain connects TRBV7-7 to TRBJ2-1; no definite D call. V lost 7 bases, J lost 4 bases, and 14 bases lay in between. CDR1 and CDR2 from the germline V gene are SSHAT and FNYEAQ (reference sequence). The CDR3 is made up of 14 amino acids.

This clone was detected a few times. The chain couples TRBV10-1 to TRBJ1-1; D is perhaps TRBD1 (5 bases). Germline V CDR1 and CDR2: WNHNN, SYGVQD (reference sequence). The CDR3 runs to 13 residues. Trimming pared 2 bases from V and 7 bases from J, leaving 11 bases between. The CDR3 DNA reads as TGCGCCAGCAGTGAGGCGGGGCGGGGTGAAGCTTTCTTT. It encodes CASSEAGRGEAFF.

This rearrangement joins TRBV6-5 to TRBJ1-2; D not resolved. CDR1 and CDR2 from the germline V gene are MNHEY and SVGAGI. The CDR3 runs to 14 residues. V lost 3 bases to trimming and J lost 4 bases, with 12 bases between them. CDR3 DNA: TGTGCCAGCAGTTATGGCGGACTCCTCTATGGCTACACCTTC. This gives the protein CASSYGGLLYGYTF.

This chain uses TRBV5-4 with TRBJ2-3; a possible D gene is TRBD2 (7 bases). The V end was cut by 10 bases, the J end by 6 bases, with 21 bases between. The germline CDR1 and CDR2 sequences are SGHNT and YYREEE (reference sequence). This CDR3 has 14 amino acids. The CDR3 DNA reads as TGTGCCTGCGCAAGGAGGGGGGGCGTTGATACGCAGTATTTT. Its protein is CACARRGGVDTQYF.

The chain has TRBV5-4 and TRBJ2-2, with 11 bases matching TRBD1. Germline V gene lookup returns CDR1 SGHNT and CDR2 YYREEE (reference sequence). There are 17 residues in the CDR3. The junction had 6 bases not matched to a gene; V was cut back by 0 bases and J by 5 bases. CDR3 sequence: CASSLGLGQGGTGELFF. DNA of the CDR3: TGTGCCAGCAGCTTGGGTTTGGGACAGGGGGGTACCGGGGAGCTGTTTTTT.

This chain uses TRBV19 with TRBJ1-1, with 7 positions matching TRBD1. Unmatched junction bases numbered 9, after V lost 7 bases and J lost 1 base. CDR1 and CDR2 from the germline V gene are LNHDA and SQIVND (reference sequence). This CDR3 contains 15 residues. CDR3 sequence reads: CASILHPGGNTEAFF. In DNA, the CDR3 is TGTGCCAGTATCCTTCACCCAGGGGGGAACACTGAAGCTTTCTTT.

V and J are TRBV30 and TRBJ1-1; 11 bases are a match to TRBD1. CDR1 and CDR2 (germline): GTSNPN, SVGIG (reference sequence). After removal of 5 bases from V and 6 bases from J, the junction contained 2 bases not matched to a gene. The CDR3 has 12 amino acids. CDR3 sequence (DNA): TGTGCCTGGGGACAGGGGGCCGCTGAAGCTTTCTTT. Translated: CAWGQGAAEAFF.

This chain joins TRBV5-1 and TRBJ2-7; D call uncertain. There are 14 residues in the CDR3. Trimming removed 4 bases from V and 3 bases from J, with 14 bases in between. Per the germline V gene, CDR1 is SGHRS and CDR2 is YFSETQ. The CDR3, as DNA: TGCGCCAGCAGCGAGCCCACGGACGGCTACGAGCAGTACTTC. As protein: CASSEPTDGYEQYF.

CDR3 sequence: CASSDKGTVLSNQPQHF. CDR3 nucleotides: TGTGCCAGCAGTGATAAAGGGACAGTTCTTAGCAATCAGCCCCAGCATTTT. The chain recombines TRBV6-1 with TRBJ1-5, with 7 bases that match TRBD1. This CDR3 comprises 17 residues. J was trimmed by 0 bases and V by 3 bases; bases with no gene match: 8. Germline CDR1 and CDR2: MNHNS and SASEGT.

This rearrangement joins TRBV5-6 to TRBJ1-1; D unclear. V lost 2 bases and J lost 3, with 8 bases in between. CDR1 is SGHDT and CDR2 is YYEEEE in the germline V gene. The CDR3 is 13 amino acids. The DNA of the CDR3 is TGTGCCAGCAGCTTTGGGCGGGACACTGAAGCTTTCTTT. Translation: CASSFGRDTEAFF.

This rearrangement joins TRBV19 to TRBJ1-2, with 7 positions matching TRBD1. The CDR3 is 15 residues long. Germline loops: CDR1 LNHDA, CDR2 SQIVND (reference sequence). Trimming at V came to 1 base and at J to 3 bases, leaving 5 bases not matched to a gene. This CDR3 is CASSIAQGEYYGYTF. The CDR3 region has the DNA TGTGCCAGTAGTATAGCCCAGGGGGAGTACTATGGCTACACCTTC.

The rearrangement links TRBV5-1 to TRBJ1-6; D call uncertain. Germline values: CDR1 SGHRS, CDR2 YFSETQ. Trimming took off 0 bases at V and 8 bases at J, with 12 bases between the two ends. This CDR3 region has 15 residues. The DNA for the CDR3 is TGCGCCAGCAGCTTGGCCGGTAACCGCTATTCACCCCTCCACTTT. It encodes CASSLAGNRYSPLHF. The variable domain in full, with the rest retrieved from reference TRBV5-1 and TRBJ1-6, is KAGVTQTPRYLIKTRGQQVTLSCSPISGHRSVSWYQQTPGQGLQFLFEYFSETQRNKGNFPGRFSGRQFSNSRSEMNVSTLELGDSALYLCASSLAGNRYSPLHFGNGTRLTVT.

This chain links TRBV5-1 with TRBJ2-2; no clear D. The V end was cut by 3 bases, the J end by 2 bases, with 8 bases between. The germline CDR1 and CDR2 sequences are SGHRS and YFSETQ. The CDR3 is made up of 14 amino acids. This chain's CDR3 is CASSSITNTGELFF. DNA of the CDR3: TGCGCCAGCAGCTCCATAACCAACACCGGGGAGCTGTTTTTT.

As DNA, the CDR3 is TGTGCCAGTAGTATACCCGGGACTAGCGGTTCCTCCTACGAGCAGTACTTC. This encodes CASSIPGTSGSSYEQYF. The rearrangement uses TRBV19 and TRBJ2-7, with TRBD2 matching over 11 bases. This CDR3 is 17 amino acids long. With V trimmed by 2 bases and J by 0 bases, 6 bases remained unmatched. Germline-derived CDR1 and CDR2 are LNHDA and SQIVND (reference sequence). Based on the CDR3 plus reference TRBV19 and TRBJ2-7, the full variable domain is DGGITQSPKYLFRKEGQNVTLSCEQNLNHDAMYWYRQDPGQGLRLIYYSQIVNDFQKGDIAEGYSVSREKKESFPLTVTSAQKNPTAFYLCASSIPGTSGSSYEQYFGPGTRLTVT.

The rearrangement joins TRBV2 to TRBJ2-7; D call uncertain. The CDR3 totals 12 residues. Germline V CDR1 and CDR2: SNHLY, FYNNEI. Deletions cut 5 bases from V and 3 bases from J, with 8 bases between. The CDR3 here is CASSPTLYEQYF. Written as DNA, the CDR3 is TGTGCCAGCAGTCCTACTCTCTACGAGCAGTACTTC.

V gene TRBV5-1 combines with J gene TRBJ1-2, with D maybe TRBD1 (6 bases). Trimming removed 3 bases from V and 8 bases from J, with 14 bases in between. CDR3 size: 13 residues. Germline loops: CDR1 SGHRS, CDR2 YFSETQ. The CDR3 DNA reads TGCGCCAGCAGCTCAGGGACATCAAGAGGCTACACCTTC. This translates into CASSSGTSRGYTF.

This clone showed up just a few times. The chain employs TRBV18 and TRBJ1-1; 10 nucleotides align to TRBD1. The CDR3 is made up of 14 amino acids. V gave up 5 bases and J gave up 5 bases; unmatched junction bases: 5. The V gene's germline CDR1 is KGHSH and CDR2 LQKENI. CDR3 sequence: CASSSGTGDTEAFF. The DNA of the CDR3 is TGTGCCAGCTCATCTGGGACAGGGGATACTGAAGCTTTCTTT.

This chain connects TRBV18 to TRBJ2-5, with 9 positions matching TRBD1. J gave up 5 bases and V 1 base, and 11 bases lay outside the gene matches. The CDR3 is 17 residues long. Germline V gene data show CDR1 as KGHSH and CDR2 as LQKENI. The CDR3 region has the DNA TGTGCCAGCTCACCACGGGGAACAGGGGGCGCTGGGGAGACCCAGTACTTC. Its translation: CASSPRGTGGAGETQYF.

The chain's CDR3 is CASRDEPQHF. The CDR3 DNA is TGTGCCAGCAGGGACGAGCCCCAGCATTTT. This chain links TRBV2 with TRBJ1-5, with D uncertain. From germline, CDR1 is SNHLY and CDR2 FYNNEI. The CDR3 runs 10 residues. Trimming removed 6 bases from V and 8 bases from J, with 5 bases in between.

This chain connects TRBV6-5 to TRBJ2-3, with TRBD1 as a possible D gene (7 bases). This CDR3 has 15 amino acids. CDR1 and CDR2 from the germline V gene are MNHEY and SVGAGI. The ends were cut back, 0 bases at V and 8 bases at J, with 15 bases in the middle. In nucleotides, the CDR3 is TGTGCCAGCAGTTACTCGGGGACAGCCGGGGGTACGCAGTATTTT. As protein: CASSYSGTAGGTQYF.

The CDR3 region is CASSVGGAQSEQFF. CDR3 in DNA: TGTGCCAGCAGCGTCGGGGGGGCCCAGAGTGAGCAGTTCTTC. V and J are TRBV9 and TRBJ2-1; 8 bases are a match to TRBD2. The J segment lost 9 bases and the V segment lost 2 bases, leaving 7 bases of the junction unmatched. Germline CDR1 and CDR2: SGDLS and YYNGEE. The CDR3 runs 14 residues.

The rearrangement uses TRBV7-9 and TRBJ1-2; a possible D gene is TRBD1 (5 bases). The V gene lost 5 bases and the J gene lost 7 bases, with 14 bases spanning the gap. The CDR3 consists of 13 residues. Germline CDR1 SEHNR, CDR2 FQNEAQ (reference sequence). CDR3 bases: TGTGCCAGCAGCCCGGAACTCAGGGTTGGCTACACCTTC. Residues: CASSPELRVGYTF. The complete variable domain, with remaining parts taken from reference TRBV7-9 and TRBJ1-2, reads DTGVSQNPRHKITKRGQNVTFRCDPISEHNRLYWYRQTLGQGPEFLTYFQNEAQLEKSRLLSDRFSAERPKGSFSTLEIQRTEQGDSAMYLCASSPELRVGYTFGSGTRLTVV.

The gene calls are TRBV7-9 and TRBJ1-6, with a weak D call TRBD1 (6 bases). Germline loops: CDR1 SEHNR, CDR2 FQNEAQ (reference sequence). The CDR3 runs to 14 residues. Trimming removed 4 bases at V and 7 bases at J, with 11 bases between. DNA of the CDR3: TGTGCCAGCAGCTCCACTGGACAGAATTCACCCCTCCACTTT. This codes for CASSSTGQNSPLHF.

The V and J genes are TRBV7-2 and TRBJ1-5; D uncertain. Germline CDR1 is SGHTA and CDR2 is FQGNSA. The CDR3 length is 14 residues. V was cut by 1 base and J by 4 bases, with 8 bases left in between. The CDR3 sequence is CASSLVYVNQPQHF. In nucleotides, the CDR3 is TGTGCCAGCAGCTTAGTCTACGTAAATCAGCCCCAGCATTTT.